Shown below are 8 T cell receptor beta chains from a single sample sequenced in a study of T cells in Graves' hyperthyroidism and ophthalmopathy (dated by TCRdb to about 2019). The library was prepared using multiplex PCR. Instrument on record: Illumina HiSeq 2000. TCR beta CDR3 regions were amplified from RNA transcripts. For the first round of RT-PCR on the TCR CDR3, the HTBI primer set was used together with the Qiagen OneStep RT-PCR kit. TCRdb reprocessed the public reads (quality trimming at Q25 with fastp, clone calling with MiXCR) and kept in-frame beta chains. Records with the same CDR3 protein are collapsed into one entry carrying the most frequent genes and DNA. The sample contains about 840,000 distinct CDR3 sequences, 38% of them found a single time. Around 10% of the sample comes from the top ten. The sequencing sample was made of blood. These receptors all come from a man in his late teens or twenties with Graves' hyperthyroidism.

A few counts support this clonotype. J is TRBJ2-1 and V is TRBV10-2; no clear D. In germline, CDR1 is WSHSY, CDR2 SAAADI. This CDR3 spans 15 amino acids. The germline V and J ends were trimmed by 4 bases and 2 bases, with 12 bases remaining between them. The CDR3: CASSVLGVTYNEQFF. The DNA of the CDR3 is TGCGCCAGCAGTGTGCTCGGAGTAACCTACAATGAGCAGTTCTTC.

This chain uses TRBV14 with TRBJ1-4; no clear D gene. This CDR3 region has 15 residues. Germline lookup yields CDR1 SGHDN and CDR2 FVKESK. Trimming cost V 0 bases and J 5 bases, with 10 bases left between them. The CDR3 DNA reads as TGTGCCAGCAGCCAAGATCATGGGGAAAATGAAAAACTGTTTTTT. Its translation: CASSQDHGENEKLFF.

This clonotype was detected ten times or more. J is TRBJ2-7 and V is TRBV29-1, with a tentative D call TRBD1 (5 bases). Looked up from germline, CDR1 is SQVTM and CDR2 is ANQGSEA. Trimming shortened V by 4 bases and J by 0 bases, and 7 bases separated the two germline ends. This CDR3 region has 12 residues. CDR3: CSVGTNSYEQYF. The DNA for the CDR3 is TGCAGCGTTGGGACAAACTCCTACGAGCAGTACTTC.

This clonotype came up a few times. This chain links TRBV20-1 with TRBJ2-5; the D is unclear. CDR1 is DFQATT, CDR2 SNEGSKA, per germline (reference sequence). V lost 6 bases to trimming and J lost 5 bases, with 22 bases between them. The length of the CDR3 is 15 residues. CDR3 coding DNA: TGCAGTGCAAAGTTAGCTAACTCACCGGTTGAGACCCAGTACTTC. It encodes CSAKLANSPVETQYF.

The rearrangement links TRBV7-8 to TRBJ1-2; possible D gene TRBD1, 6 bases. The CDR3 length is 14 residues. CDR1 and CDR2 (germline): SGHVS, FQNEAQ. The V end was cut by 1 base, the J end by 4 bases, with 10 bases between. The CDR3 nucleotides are TGTGCCAGCAGCTTAGAACAGGGAGCCTATGGCTACACCTTC. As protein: CASSLEQGAYGYTF.

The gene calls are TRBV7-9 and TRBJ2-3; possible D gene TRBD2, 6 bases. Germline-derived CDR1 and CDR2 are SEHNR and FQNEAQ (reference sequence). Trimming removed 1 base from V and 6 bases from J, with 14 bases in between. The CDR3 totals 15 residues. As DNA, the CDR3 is TGTGCCAGCAGCTTAGGGGCCTCAGGAGGGGATACGCAGTATTTT. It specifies CASSLGASGGDTQYF.

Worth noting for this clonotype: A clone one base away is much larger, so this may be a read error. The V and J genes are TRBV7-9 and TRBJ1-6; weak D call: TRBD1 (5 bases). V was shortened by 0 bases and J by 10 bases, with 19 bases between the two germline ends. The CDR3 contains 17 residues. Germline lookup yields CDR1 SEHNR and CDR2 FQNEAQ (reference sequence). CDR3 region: CASSLALASPKGSPLHF. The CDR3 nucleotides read TGTGCCAGCAGCTTAGCTTTGGCATCTCCTAAGGGGTCACCCCTCCACTTT.

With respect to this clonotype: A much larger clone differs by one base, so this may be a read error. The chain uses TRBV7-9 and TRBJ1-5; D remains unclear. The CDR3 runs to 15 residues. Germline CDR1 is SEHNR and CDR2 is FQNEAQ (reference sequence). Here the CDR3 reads CASSQDRAGNQPQHF. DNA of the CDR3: TGCGCCAGCAGCCAAGATCGGGCAGGCAATCAGCCCCAGCATTTT.